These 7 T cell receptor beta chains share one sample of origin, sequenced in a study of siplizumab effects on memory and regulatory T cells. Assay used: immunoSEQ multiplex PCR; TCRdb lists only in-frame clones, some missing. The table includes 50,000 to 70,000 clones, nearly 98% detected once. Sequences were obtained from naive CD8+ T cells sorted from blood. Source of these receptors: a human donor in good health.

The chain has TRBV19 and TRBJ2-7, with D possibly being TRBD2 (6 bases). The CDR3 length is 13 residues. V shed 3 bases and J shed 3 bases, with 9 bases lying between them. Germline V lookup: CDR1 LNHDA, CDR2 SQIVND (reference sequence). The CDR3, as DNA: TGTGCCAGTAGTATTAGCGGATACTACGAGCAGTACTTC. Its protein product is CASSISGYYEQYF.

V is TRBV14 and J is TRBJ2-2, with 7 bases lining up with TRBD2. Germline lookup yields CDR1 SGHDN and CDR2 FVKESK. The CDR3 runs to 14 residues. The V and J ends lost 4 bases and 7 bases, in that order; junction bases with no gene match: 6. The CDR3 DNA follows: TGTGCCAGCAGCCCAACTAGCGAGGGCGGGGAGCTGTTTTTT. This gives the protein CASSPTSEGGELFF.

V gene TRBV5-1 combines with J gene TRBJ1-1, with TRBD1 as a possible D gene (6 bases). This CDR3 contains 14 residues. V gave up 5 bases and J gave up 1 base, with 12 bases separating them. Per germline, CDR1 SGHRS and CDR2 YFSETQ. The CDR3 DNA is TGCGCCAGCAGGTGGGGACAAGAGAACACTGAAGCTTTCTTT. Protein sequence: CASRWGQENTEAFF.

The chain's CDR3 is CASSVGGFGGIYEQYF. CDR3 nucleotides: TGTGCCAGCAGCGTAGGAGGGTTTGGCGGGATTTACGAGCAGTACTTC. V usage is TRBV9 and J usage is TRBJ2-7, with D possibly being TRBD2 (6 bases). Germline V gene sequence: CDR1 SGDLS, CDR2 YYNGEE. The ends were cut back, 0 bases at V and 4 bases at J, with 17 bases in the middle. The CDR3 has 16 amino acids.

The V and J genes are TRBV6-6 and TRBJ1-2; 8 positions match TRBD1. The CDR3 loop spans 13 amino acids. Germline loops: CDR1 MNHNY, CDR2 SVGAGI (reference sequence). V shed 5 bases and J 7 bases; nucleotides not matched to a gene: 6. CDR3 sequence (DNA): TGTGCCAGCAGTCATGGACAGGGCTCTGGCTACACCTTC. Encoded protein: CASSHGQGSGYTF.

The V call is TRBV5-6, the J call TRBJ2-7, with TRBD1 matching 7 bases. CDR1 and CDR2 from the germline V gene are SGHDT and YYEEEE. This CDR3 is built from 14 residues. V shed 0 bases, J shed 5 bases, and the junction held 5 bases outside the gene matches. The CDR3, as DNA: TGTGCCAGCAGCTTGGGGACAGGAATGAACGAGCAGTACTTC. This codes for CASSLGTGMNEQYF.

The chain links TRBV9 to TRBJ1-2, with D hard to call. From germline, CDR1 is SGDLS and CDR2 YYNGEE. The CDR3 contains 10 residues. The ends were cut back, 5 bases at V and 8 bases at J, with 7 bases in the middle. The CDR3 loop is CASSGWGYTF. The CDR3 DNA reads TGTGCCAGCAGTGGTTGGGGCTACACCTTC.